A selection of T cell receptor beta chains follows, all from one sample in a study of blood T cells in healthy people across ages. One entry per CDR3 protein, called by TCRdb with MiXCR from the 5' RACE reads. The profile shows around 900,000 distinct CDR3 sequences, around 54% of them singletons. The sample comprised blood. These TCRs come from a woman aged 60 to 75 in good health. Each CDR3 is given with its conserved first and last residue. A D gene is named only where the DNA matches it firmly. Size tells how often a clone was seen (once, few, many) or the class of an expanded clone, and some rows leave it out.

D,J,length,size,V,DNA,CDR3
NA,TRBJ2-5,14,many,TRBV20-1,TGCAGTGCTAGAGATCGGAGCGGAACGGTTACCCAGTACTTC,CSARDRSGTVTQYF
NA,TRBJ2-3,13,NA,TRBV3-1,TGTGCCAGCACTAAGACTAGTTCAGATACGCAGTATTTT,CASTKTSSDTQYF
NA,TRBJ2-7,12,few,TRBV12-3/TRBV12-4,TGTGCCACGGGGGCTAGTCTGGTCGAGCAGTACTTC,CATGASLVEQYF
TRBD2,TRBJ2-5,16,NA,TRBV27,TGTGCCAGCAGTCCCGGGTGGGGAGGGCTACGATCTGGGCAGTACTTC,CASSPGWGGLRSGQYF
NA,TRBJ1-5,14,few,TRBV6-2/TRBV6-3,TGTGCCAGCAGTTACAACAGCCCCGATCAGCCCCAGCATTTT,CASSYNSPDQPQHF
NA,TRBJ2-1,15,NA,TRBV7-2,TGTGCCAGCAGCTTAGCGTTATTGCGGGATTGGGAGCAGTTCTTC,CASSLALLRDWEQFF
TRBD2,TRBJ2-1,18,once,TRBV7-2,TGTGCCAGCACCCAAGCGGGGCACGGCTACCTCGATGACAATGAGCAGTTCTTC,CASTQAGHGYLDDNEQFF
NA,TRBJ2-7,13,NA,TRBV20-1,TGCAGCAGTACCAGGCAGCCGGGCAATGAGCAGTACTTC,CSSTRQPGNEQYF
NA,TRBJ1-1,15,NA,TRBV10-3,TGTGCCATCAGTGCCCCCTCGACAGGGAACACTGAAGCTTTCTTT,CAISAPSTGNTEAFF
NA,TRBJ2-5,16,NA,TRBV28,TGTGCCAGCAGTTACACCCCGGGACAAGGACAAGAGACCCAGTACTTC,CASSYTPGQGQETQYF
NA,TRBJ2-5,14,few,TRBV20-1,TGCAGTGCTAGTATAATTCCTCCTATAGAGACCCAGTACTTC,CSASIIPPIETQYF
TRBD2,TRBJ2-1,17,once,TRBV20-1,TGCAGTGCTAGAAACCCTACTAGCGGGAGGGTCTACAATGAGCAGTTCTTC,CSARNPTSGRVYNEQFF
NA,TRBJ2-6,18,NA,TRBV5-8,TGTGCCAGCAGCTTCTCCCTGCAGGCCCTCGGTGGGGCCAATGTCCTGACTTTC,CASSFSLQALGGANVLTF
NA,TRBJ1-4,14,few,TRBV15,TGTGCCACCAGTCCTCAGAACCGCAGAGAAAAACTGTTTTTT,CATSPQNRREKLFF
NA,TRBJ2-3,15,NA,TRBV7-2,TGTGCCAGCAGCGCACAGGGAACCCTCGCAGATACGCAGTATTTT,CASSAQGTLADTQYF
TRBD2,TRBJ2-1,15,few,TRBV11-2,TGTGCCAGCAGCCCCGGGACTAGCGTGAGGTCTGAGCAGTTCTTC,CASSPGTSVRSEQFF
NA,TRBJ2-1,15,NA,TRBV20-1,TGCAGTGCTAGCCAAAACTTCAGGGGCTACAATGAGCAGTTCTTC,CSASQNFRGYNEQFF
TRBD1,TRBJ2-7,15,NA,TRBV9,TGTGCCAGCAGCCTCCCAGGGGGCCCGGGGTACGAGCGGTACTTC,CASSLPGGPGYERYF
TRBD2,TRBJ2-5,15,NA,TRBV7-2,TGTGCCAGCAGCCCCTCGCCTTCGGGAGGGGGGACCCAGTACTTC,CASSPSPSGGGTQYF
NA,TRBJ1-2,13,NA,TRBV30,TGTGCCTGGAGTGTCCGCGTGGGGGGTGGCTACACCTTC,CAWSVRVGGGYTF
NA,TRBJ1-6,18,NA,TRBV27,TGTGCCAGCAGGATGGTCCCGGGACAAGTCTTCCCGAATTCACCCCTCCACTTT,CASRMVPGQVFPNSPLHF
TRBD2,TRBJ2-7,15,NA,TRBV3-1,TGTGCCAGCAGCCAAATCTCTAGCGGGAGTTACGAGCAGTACTTC,CASSQISSGSYEQYF
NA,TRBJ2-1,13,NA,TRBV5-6,TGTGCCAGCAGCTCTGTCCGAACCGGTGAGCAGTTCTTC,CASSSVRTGEQFF
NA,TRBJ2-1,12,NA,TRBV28,TGTGCCAGCGTACTTCACTCCGGTGAGCAGTTCTTC,CASVLHSGEQFF
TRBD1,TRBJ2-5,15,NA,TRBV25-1,TGTGCCAGCAGTTGGGGACAGGGGTTGGGGGAGACCCAGTACTTC,CASSWGQGLGETQYF
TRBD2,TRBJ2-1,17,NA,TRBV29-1,TGCAGCGTTCCCGGGACTAGCGGGCAGAGCTCCTACAATGAGCAGTTCTTC,CSVPGTSGQSSYNEQFF
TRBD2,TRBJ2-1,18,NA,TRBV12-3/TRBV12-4,TGTGCCAGCAGTTTCCCTAATCAACTAGCGGGAGGGGGGAATGAGCAGTTCTTC,CASSFPNQLAGGGNEQFF
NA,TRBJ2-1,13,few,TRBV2,TGTGCCAGCAGCCTGGAACGAAACAATGAGCAGTTCTTC,CASSLERNNEQFF
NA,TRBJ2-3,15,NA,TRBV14,TGTGCCAGCAGCCAAGCCGTTGCTAGTTCAGATACGCAGTATTTT,CASSQAVASSDTQYF
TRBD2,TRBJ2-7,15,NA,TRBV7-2,TGTGCCAGCAGCTTACGCAGCGGGAGGGCCCACGAGCAGTACTTC,CASSLRSGRAHEQYF